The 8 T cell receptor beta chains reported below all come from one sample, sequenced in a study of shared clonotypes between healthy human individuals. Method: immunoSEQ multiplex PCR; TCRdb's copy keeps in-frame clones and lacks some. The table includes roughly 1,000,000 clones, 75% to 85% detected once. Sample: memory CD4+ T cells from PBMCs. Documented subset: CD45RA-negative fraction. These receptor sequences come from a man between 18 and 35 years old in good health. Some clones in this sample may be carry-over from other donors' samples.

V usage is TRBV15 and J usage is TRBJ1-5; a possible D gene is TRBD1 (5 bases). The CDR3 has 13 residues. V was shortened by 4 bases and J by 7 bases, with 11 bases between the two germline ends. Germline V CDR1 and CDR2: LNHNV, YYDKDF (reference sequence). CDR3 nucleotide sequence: TGTGCCACCAGCATAGGGAGGGGACAGCCCCAGCATTTT. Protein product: CATSIGRGQPQHF.

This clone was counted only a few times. The CDR3 DNA follows: TGTGCCAGCAGCCCCGCGCCGGGACAGGGGGGTTATGGCTACACCTTC. It translates to CASSPAPGQGGYGYTF. The chain is built from TRBV27 and TRBJ1-2; 11 bases are a match to TRBD1. The CDR3 runs to 16 residues. J gave up 5 bases and V 6 bases, and 11 bases lay outside the gene matches. From germline, CDR1 is MNHEY and CDR2 SMNVEV (reference sequence).

CDR3 coding DNA: TGCGCCAGCAGCTTGGGAGGGGGGCCGCTTTCTGGGGCCAACGTCCTGACTTTC. Its protein is CASSLGGGPLSGANVLTF. The chain carries TRBV5-1 and TRBJ2-6; either TRBD1 or TRBD2 may supply D (6 bases each). The CDR3 contains 18 residues. The V and J ends lost 0 bases and 1 base respectively, with 14 bases between them. CDR1 and CDR2 (germline): SGHRS, YFSETQ.

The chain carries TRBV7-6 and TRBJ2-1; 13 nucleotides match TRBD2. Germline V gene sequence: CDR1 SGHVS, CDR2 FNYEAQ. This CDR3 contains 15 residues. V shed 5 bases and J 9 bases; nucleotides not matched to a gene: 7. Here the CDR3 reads CASSPLGTSGIEQFF. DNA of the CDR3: TGTGCCAGCAGCCCGCTCGGGACTAGCGGGATTGAGCAGTTCTTC.

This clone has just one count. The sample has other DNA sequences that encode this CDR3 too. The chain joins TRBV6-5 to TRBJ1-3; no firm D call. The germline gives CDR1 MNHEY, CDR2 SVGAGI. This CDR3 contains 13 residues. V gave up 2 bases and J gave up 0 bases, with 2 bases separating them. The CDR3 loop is CASSYDSGNTIYF. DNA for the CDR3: TGTGCCAGCAGTTACGACTCTGGAAACACCATATATTTT.

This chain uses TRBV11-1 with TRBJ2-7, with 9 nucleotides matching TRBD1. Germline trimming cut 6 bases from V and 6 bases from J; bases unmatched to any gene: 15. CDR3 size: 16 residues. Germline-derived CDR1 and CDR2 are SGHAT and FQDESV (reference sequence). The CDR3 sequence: CASSFRPGQGDSEQYF. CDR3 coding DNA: TGTGCCAGCAGTTTTCGCCCGGGACAGGGAGATTCCGAGCAGTACTTC.

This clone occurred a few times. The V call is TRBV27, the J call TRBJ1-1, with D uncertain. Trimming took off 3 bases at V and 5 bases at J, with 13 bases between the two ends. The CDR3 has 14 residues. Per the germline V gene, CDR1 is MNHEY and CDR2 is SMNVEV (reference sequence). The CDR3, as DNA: TGTGCCAGCAGTTTGTTCGTGGGGAGGACTGAAGCTTTCTTT. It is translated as CASSLFVGRTEAFF.

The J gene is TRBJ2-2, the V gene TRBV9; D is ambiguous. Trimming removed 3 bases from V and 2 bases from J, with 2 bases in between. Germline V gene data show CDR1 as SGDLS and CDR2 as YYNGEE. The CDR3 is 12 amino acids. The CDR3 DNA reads TGTGCCAGCAGCGGAAACACCGGGGAGCTGTTTTTT. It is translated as CASSGNTGELFF.